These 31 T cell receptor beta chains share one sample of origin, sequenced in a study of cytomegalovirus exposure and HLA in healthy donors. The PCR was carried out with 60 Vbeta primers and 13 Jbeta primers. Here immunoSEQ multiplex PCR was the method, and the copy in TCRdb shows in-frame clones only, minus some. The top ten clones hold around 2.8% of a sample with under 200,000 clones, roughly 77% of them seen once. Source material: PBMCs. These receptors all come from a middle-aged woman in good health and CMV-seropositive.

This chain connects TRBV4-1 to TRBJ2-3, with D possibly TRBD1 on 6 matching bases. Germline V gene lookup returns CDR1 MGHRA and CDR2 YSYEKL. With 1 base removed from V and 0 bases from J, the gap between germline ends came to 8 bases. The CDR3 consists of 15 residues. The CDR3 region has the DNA TGCGCCAGCAGCCAAGGGCAGGGGAGCACAGATACGCAGTATTTT. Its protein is CASSQGQGSTDTQYF.

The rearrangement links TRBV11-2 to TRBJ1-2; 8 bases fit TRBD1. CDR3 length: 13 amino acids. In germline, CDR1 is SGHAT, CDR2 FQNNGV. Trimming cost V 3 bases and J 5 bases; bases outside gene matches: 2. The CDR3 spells CASSLDRAYGYTF. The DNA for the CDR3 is TGTGCCAGCAGCTTGGACAGGGCTTATGGCTACACCTTC. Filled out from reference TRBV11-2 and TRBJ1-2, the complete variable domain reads EAGVAQSPRYKIIEKRQSVAFWCNPISGHATLYWYQQILGQGPKLLIQFQNNGVVDDSQLPKDRFSAERLKGVDSTLKIQPAKLEDSAVYLCASSLDRAYGYTFGSGTRLTVV.

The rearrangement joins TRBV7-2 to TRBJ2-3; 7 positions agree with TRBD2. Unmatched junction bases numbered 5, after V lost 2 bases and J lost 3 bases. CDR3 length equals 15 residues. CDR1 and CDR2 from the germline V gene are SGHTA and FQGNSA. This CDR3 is CASSLWRGGTDTQYF. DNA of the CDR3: TGTGCCAGCAGCTTATGGCGGGGAGGGACAGATACGCAGTATTTT. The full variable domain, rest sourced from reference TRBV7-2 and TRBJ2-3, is GAGVSQSPSNKVTEKGKDVELRCDPISGHTALYWYRQSLGQGLEFLIYFQGNSAPDKSGLPSDRFSAERTGGSVSTLTIQRTQQEDSAVYLCASSLWRGGTDTQYFGPGTRLTVL.

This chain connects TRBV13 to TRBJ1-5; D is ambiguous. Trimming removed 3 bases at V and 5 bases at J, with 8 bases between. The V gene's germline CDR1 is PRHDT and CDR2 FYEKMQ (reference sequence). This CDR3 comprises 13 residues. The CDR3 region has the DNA TGTGCCAGCAGCTTGAAGGGAGATCAGCCCCAGCATTTT. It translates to CASSLKGDQPQHF.

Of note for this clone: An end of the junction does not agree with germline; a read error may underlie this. The CDR3 here is CSSSLSAEGYTF. CDR3 in DNA: TGTTCCAGCAGCTTAAGCGCAGAGGGCTACACCTTC. V usage is TRBV7-9 and J usage is TRBJ1-2; unclear D gene. The CDR3 has 12 residues. Germline assignment: CDR1 SEHNR and CDR2 FQNEAQ (reference sequence).

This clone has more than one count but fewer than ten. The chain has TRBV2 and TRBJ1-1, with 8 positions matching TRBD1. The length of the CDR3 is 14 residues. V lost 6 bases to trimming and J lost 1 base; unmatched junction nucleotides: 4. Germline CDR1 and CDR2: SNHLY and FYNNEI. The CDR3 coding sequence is TGTGCCAGCAGCAGGACAGGGACGAACACTGAAGCTTTCTTT. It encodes CASSRTGTNTEAFF.

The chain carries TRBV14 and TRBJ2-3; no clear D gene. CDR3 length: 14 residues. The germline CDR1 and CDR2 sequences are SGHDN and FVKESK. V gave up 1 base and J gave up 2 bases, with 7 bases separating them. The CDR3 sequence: CASSQVQNTDTQYF. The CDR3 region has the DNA TGTGCCAGCAGCCAAGTACAGAACACAGATACGCAGTATTTT.

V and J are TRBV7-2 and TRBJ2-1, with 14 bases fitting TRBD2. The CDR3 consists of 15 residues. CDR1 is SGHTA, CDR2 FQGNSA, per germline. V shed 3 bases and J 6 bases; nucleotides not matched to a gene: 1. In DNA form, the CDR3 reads TGTGCCAGCAGCTTCGGGACTAGCGGGAGCAATGAGCAGTTCTTC. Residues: CASSFGTSGSNEQFF.

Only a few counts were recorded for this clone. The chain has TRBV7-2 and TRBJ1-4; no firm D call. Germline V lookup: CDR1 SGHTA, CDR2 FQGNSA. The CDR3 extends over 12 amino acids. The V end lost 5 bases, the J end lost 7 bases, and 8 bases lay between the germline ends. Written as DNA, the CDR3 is TGTGCCAGCAGCCTTATCCCTGAAAAACTGTTTTTT. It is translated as CASSLIPEKLFF.

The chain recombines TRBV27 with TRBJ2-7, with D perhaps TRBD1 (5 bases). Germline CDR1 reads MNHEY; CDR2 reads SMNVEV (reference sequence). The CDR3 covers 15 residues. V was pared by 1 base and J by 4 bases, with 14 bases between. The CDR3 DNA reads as TGTGCCAGCAGTTTATATGGACACCTCCCATACGAGCAGTACTTC. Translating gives CASSLYGHLPYEQYF.

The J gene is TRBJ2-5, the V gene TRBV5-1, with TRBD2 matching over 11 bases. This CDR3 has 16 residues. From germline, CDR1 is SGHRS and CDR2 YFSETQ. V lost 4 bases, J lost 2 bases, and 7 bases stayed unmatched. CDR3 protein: CASSQTSGAGQETQYF. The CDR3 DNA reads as TGCGCCAGCAGCCAGACTAGCGGGGCGGGGCAAGAGACCCAGTACTTC. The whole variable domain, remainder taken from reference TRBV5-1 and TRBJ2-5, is KAGVTQTPRYLIKTRGQQVTLSCSPISGHRSVSWYQQTPGQGLQFLFEYFSETQRNKGNFPGRFSGRQFSNSRSEMNVSTLELGDSALYLCASSQTSGAGQETQYFGPGTRLLVL.

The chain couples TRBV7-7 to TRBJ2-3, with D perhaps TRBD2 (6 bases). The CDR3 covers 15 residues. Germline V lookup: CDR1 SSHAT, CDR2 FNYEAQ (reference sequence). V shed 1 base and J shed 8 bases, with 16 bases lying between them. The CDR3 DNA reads TGTGCCAGCAGCTTAGACGGGAGCAATCGGGTTACGCAGTATTTT. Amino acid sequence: CASSLDGSNRVTQYF.

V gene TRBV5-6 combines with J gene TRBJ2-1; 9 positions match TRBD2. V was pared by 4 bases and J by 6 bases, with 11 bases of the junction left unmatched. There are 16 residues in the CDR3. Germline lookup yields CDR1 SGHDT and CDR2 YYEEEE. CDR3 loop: CASSPMPGLAGNEQFF. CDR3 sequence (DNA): TGTGCCAGCAGCCCTATGCCGGGACTAGCAGGCAATGAGCAGTTCTTC.

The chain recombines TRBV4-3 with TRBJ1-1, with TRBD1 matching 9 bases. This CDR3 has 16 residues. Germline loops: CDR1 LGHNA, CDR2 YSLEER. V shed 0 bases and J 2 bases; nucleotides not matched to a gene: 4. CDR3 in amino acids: CASSQDGGQGNTEAFF. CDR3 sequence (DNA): TGCGCCAGCAGCCAAGATGGGGGACAGGGCAACACTGAAGCTTTCTTT.

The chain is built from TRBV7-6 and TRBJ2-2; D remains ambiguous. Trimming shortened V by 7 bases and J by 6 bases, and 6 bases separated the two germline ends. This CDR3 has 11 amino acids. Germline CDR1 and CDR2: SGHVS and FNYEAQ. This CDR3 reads CASTPAGELFF. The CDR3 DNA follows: TGTGCCAGCACCCCCGCCGGGGAGCTGTTTTTT.

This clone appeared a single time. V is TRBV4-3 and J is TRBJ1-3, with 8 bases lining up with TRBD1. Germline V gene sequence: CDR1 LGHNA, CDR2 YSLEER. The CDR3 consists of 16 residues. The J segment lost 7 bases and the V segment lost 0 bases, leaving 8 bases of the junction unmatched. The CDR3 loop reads CASSQDGGQGANTIYF. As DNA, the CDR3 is TGCGCCAGCAGCCAAGATGGAGGTCAGGGGGCCAACACCATATATTTT.

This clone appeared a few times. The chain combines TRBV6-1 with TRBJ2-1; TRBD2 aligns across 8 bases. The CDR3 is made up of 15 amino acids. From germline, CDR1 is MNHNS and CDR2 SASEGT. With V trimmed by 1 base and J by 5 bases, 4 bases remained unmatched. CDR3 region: CASSEGLAGNNEQFF. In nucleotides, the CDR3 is TGTGCCAGCAGTGAAGGCCTAGCGGGTAACAATGAGCAGTTCTTC.

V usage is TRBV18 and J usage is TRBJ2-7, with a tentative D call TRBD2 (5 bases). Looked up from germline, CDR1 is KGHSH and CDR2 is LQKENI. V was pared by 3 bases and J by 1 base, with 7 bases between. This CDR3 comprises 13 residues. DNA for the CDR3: TGTGCCAGCTCACCTCCGGGGTCCTACGAGCAGTACTTC. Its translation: CASSPPGSYEQYF.

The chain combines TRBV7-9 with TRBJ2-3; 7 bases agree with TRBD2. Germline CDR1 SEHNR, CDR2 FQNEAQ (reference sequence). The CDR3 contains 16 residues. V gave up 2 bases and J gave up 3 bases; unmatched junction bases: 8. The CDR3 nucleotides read TGTGCCAGCAGCTTACCGGCCCGCGGGAGTACAGATACGCAGTATTTT. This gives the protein CASSLPARGSTDTQYF.

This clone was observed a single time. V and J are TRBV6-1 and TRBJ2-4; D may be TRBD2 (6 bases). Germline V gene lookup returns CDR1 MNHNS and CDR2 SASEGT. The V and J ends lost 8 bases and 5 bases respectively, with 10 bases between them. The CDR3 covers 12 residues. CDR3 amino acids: CASAGLENIQYF. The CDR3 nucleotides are TGTGCCAGCGCGGGACTGGAAAACATTCAGTACTTC.

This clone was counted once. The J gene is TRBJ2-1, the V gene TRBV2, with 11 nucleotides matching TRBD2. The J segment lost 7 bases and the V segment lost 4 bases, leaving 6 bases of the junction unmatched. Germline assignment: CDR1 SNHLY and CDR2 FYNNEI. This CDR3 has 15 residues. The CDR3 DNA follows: TGTGCCAGCAGTGTTTCGGCTAGCGGGGGGAATGAGCAGTTCTTC. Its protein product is CASSVSASGGNEQFF.

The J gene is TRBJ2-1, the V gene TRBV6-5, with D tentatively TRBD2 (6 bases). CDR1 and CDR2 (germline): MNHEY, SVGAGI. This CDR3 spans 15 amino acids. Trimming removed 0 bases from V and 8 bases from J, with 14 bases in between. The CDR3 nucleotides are TGTGCCAGCAGTTACTCTGGCGGGGTCGCGGATGAGCAGTTCTTC. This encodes CASSYSGGVADEQFF.

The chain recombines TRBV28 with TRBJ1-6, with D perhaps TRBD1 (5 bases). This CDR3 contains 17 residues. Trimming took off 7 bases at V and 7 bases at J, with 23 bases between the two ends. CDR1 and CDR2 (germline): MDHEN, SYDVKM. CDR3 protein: CASNTPRRGIQNSPLHF. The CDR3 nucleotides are TGTGCCAGCAACACCCCCAGGAGGGGTATACAAAATTCACCCCTCCACTTT.

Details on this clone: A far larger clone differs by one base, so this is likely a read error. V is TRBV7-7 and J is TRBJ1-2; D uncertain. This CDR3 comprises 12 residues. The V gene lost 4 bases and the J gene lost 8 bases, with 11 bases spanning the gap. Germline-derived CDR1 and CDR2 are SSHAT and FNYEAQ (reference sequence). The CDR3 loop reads CASSSDISGYTF. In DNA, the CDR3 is TGTGCCAGCAGCTCCGACATATCCGGCTACACCTTC.

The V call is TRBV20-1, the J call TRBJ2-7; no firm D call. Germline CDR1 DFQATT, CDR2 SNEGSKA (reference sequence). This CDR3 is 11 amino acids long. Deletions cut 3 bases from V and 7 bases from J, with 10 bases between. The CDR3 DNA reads TGCAGTGCTAGCCCCCCGGGTGAGCAGTACTTC. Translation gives CSASPPGEQYF.

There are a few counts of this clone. The CDR3 sequence: CASSLGRAGDYGYTF. In nucleotides, the CDR3 is TGTGCCAGCAGCTTAGGCCGGGCCGGGGACTATGGCTACACCTTC. The chain is built from TRBV7-2 and TRBJ1-2; D call uncertain. The CDR3 has 15 amino acids. Germline CDR1 is SGHTA and CDR2 is FQGNSA. Between the trimmed V and J ends, which lost 1 base and 3 bases, there was a span of 12 bases.

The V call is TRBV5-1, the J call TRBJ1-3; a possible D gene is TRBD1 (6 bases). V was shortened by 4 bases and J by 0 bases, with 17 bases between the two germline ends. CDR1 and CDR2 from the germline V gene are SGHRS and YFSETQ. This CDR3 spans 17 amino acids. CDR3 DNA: TGCGCCAGCAGCGATGCATCCACAGGGAGCTCTGGAAACACCATATATTTT. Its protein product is CASSDASTGSSGNTIYF.

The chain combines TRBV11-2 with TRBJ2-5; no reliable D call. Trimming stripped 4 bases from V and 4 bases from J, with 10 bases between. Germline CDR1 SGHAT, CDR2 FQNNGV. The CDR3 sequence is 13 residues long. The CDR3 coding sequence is TGTGCCAGCAGCTCCGGTAGAACAGAGACCCAGTACTTC. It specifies CASSSGRTETQYF.

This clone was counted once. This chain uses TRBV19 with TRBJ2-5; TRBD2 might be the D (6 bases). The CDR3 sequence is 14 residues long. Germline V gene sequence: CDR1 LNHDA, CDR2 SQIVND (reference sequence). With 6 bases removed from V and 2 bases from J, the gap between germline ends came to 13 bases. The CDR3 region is CASSRMGGQETQYF. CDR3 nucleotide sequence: TGTGCCAGTAGCCGAATGGGGGGACAAGAGACCCAGTACTTC.

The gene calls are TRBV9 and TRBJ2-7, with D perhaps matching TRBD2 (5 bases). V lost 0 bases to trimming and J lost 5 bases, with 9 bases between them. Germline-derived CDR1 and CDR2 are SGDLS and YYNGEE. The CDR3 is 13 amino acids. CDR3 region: CASSVGGLDEQYF. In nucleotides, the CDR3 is TGTGCCAGCAGCGTAGGAGGGCTGGACGAGCAGTACTTC.

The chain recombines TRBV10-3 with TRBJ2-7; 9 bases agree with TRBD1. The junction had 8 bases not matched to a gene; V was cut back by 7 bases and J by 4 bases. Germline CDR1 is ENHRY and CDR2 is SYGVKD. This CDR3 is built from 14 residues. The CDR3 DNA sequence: TGTGCCATCACCGCGGGACAGGGTATTTACGAGCAGTACTTC. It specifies CAITAGQGIYEQYF.